This paragraph reports one TCR beta chain. Its antigen is unknown. The data are from a study of cytomegalovirus exposure and HLA in healthy donors. The donors comprised healthy bone marrow donors. This PCR relied on a set of 60 Vbeta primers and 13 Jbeta primers. The method was immunoSEQ multiplex PCR; TCRdb's version includes in-frame clones alone and lacks a portion of them. The data hold 100,000 to 150,000 clones, with around three quarters observed a single time. Findings and caveats of the study: Most TCR sequences were rare, but some public TCRs occurred in many donors. Certain indistinguishable V segments, among them TRBV6-2 and TRBV6-3, were excluded.

Germline CDR1 is SGHNT and CDR2 is YENEEA. Trimming removed 4 bases from V and 1 base from J; junction bases left unmatched: 1. The length of the CDR3 is 14 residues. The chain has TRBV11-3 and TRBJ2-1; TRBD2 matches 7 bases. The receptor comes from a man aged 40-49 years in good health and CMV-seronegative. Material for sequencing was PBMCs. CDR3 nucleotides: TGTGCCAGCAGCTGGGGAGGGTCCTACAATGAGCAGTTCTTC. This codes for CASSWGGSYNEQFF. Using reference TRBV11-3 and TRBJ2-1 for the parts outside the CDR3, the full variable domain is EAGVVQSPRYKIIEKKQPVAFWCNPISGHNTLYWYLQNLGQGPELLIRYENEEAVDDSQLPKDRFSAERLKGVDSTLKIQPAELGDSAVYLCASSWGGSYNEQFFGPGTRLTVL.